This passage covers 4 T cell receptor beta chains from one sample sequenced in a study of T cells in Graves' hyperthyroidism and ophthalmopathy. There were TCR beta CDR3 regions amplified from RNA transcripts. The HTBI primer set was used in a first-round RT-PCR of the TCR CDR3. TCRdb called the multiplex PCR reads again in MiXCR, with one record for every CDR3 protein. The sample holds approximately 590,000 distinct CDR3 sequences, roughly 46% seen once. Sequencing used peripheral blood or thyroid tissue (not recorded which). The source is a young woman with Graves' hyperthyroidism.

This clonotype was counted between two and nine times. The V gene is TRBV5-1, the J gene TRBJ2-7; perhaps TRBD2 as D (6 bases). The V and J ends lost 0 bases and 6 bases respectively, with 16 bases between them. The V gene's germline CDR1 is SGHRS and CDR2 YFSETQ. The CDR3 extends over 15 amino acids. CDR3: CASSLDSGAPREQYF. CDR3 bases: TGCGCCAGCAGCTTGGATAGCGGAGCTCCCCGCGAGCAGTACTTC.

This sequence joins TRBV5-5 and TRBJ1-2; 7 positions match TRBD1. The CDR3 has 17 residues. Per germline, CDR1 SGHKS and CDR2 YYEKEE (reference sequence). The V segment lost 4 bases and the J segment 3 bases; nucleotides outside the gene matches: 15. CDR3 sequence: CASSPPGTAQRYYGYTF. CDR3 DNA sequence: TGTGCCAGCAGCCCGCCCGGGACAGCGCAGAGGTACTATGGCTACACCTTC.

The chain combines TRBV7-9 with TRBJ1-1; weak D call: TRBD1 (6 bases). Trimming left V 5 bases short and J 6 bases short, with 16 bases between. The germline CDR1 and CDR2 sequences are SEHNR and FQNEAQ (reference sequence). The CDR3 sequence is 14 residues long. The CDR3 coding sequence is TGTGCCAGCAGCCCTCAGGGGAGGATCGCTGAAGCTTTCTTT. It yields the protein CASSPQGRIAEAFF. Full variable domain (outside the CDR3, taken from reference TRBV7-9 and TRBJ1-1): DTGVSQNPRHKITKRGQNVTFRCDPISEHNRLYWYRQTLGQGPEFLTYFQNEAQLEKSRLLSDRFSAERPKGSFSTLEIQRTEQGDSAMYLCASSPQGRIAEAFFGQGTRLTVV.

The CDR3 DNA is TGTGCCACCAGCAGCGCGGGCCTGGCTGGCACCTTC. It specifies CATSSAGLAGTF. The chain has TRBV15 and TRBJ1-2, with no clear D. This CDR3 is 12 amino acids long. Per the germline V gene, CDR1 is LNHNV and CDR2 is YYDKDF (reference sequence). V was cut by 3 bases and J by 13 bases, with 15 bases left in between.